These T cell receptor beta chains were read from a single sample in a study of blood T cells in healthy people across ages. TCRdb re-called the 5' RACE reads through MiXCR, storing one row per CDR3 protein. The profile shows over 600,000 distinct CDR3 sequences, roughly 50% of them singletons. Sequenced sample: blood. These receptors originate from a man in his forties or fifties in good health. The CDR3 runs from the conserved cysteine through the conserved F or W. The order of the fields is J gene, V gene, clone size, D gene, CDR3 DNA, CDR3 protein. The D gene is left open where the match is weak. For some rows the clone size is stated as once, few or many, or as a class when expanded; others skip it.

j_call: TRBJ1-2
v_call: TRBV7-9
clone_size: NA
d_call: NA
cdr3_nt: TGTGCCAGCGGCTTAGAACTGACTAACTATGGCTACACCTTC
cdr3_aa: CASGLELTNYGYTF

j_call: TRBJ2-6
v_call: TRBV7-8
clone_size: NA
d_call: NA
cdr3_nt: TGTGCCAGCAGCTACAGCGGCCAGGGGACCGGGGCCAACGTCCTGACTTTC
cdr3_aa: CASSYSGQGTGANVLTF

j_call: TRBJ2-5
v_call: TRBV6-6
clone_size: many
d_call: TRBD1
cdr3_nt: TGTGCCAGCAGTTACCGGGACAGCGTACGGGGGACCCAGTACTTC
cdr3_aa: CASSYRDSVRGTQYF

j_call: TRBJ2-1
v_call: TRBV7-6
clone_size: once
d_call: NA
cdr3_nt: TGTGCCAGCAGCTACCCGGGGGCCGGCGACAATGAGCAGTTCTTC
cdr3_aa: CASSYPGAGDNEQFF

j_call: TRBJ2-5
v_call: TRBV24-1
clone_size: NA
d_call: NA
cdr3_nt: TGTGCCACCAGTGATCCTCGTTCCAACCAAGAGACCCAGTACTTC
cdr3_aa: CATSDPRSNQETQYF

j_call: TRBJ1-4
v_call: TRBV20-1
clone_size: NA
d_call: NA
cdr3_nt: TGCAGTGCTAGAGATGGGCGGGGGAGGAATGAAAAACTGTTTTTT
cdr3_aa: CSARDGRGRNEKLFF

j_call: TRBJ2-7
v_call: TRBV7-8
clone_size: NA
d_call: NA
cdr3_nt: TGTGCCAGCAGCCGTTCGGACAGTTCGAGGGCCTACGAGCAGTACTTC
cdr3_aa: CASSRSDSSRAYEQYF

j_call: TRBJ1-2
v_call: TRBV5-1
clone_size: once
d_call: NA
cdr3_nt: TGCGCCAGCAGCTTACCAACAAGTCACGCCGGCTACACCTTC
cdr3_aa: CASSLPTSHAGYTF

j_call: TRBJ2-7
v_call: TRBV4-1
clone_size: few
d_call: TRBD1
cdr3_nt: TGCGCCAGCAGCCAAGGGGTGACAGGGGGGATCTACGAGCAGTACTTC
cdr3_aa: CASSQGVTGGIYEQYF

j_call: TRBJ2-1
v_call: TRBV12-3/TRBV12-4
clone_size: once
d_call: TRBD2
cdr3_nt: TGTGCCAGCAGTCCCCTCCTAGCGGCAAATGAGCAGTTCTTC
cdr3_aa: CASSPLLAANEQFF

j_call: TRBJ2-5
v_call: TRBV7-9
clone_size: NA
d_call: NA
cdr3_nt: TGTGCCAGCAGCTTCCTAGGACCGAACCAAGAGACCCAGTACTTC
cdr3_aa: CASSFLGPNQETQYF

j_call: TRBJ1-2
v_call: TRBV6-4
clone_size: NA
d_call: NA
cdr3_nt: TGTGCCAGCCGGAGCGAGTCGACAGACTACTATGGCTACACCTTC
cdr3_aa: CASRSESTDYYGYTF

j_call: TRBJ2-1
v_call: TRBV7-9
clone_size: few
d_call: TRBD2
cdr3_nt: TGTGCCAGCAAGGGACCGGGAGGATCGTACAATGAGCAGTTCTTC
cdr3_aa: CASKGPGGSYNEQFF

j_call: TRBJ1-2
v_call: TRBV6-5
clone_size: NA
d_call: NA
cdr3_nt: TGTGCCAGCAGTGACAGCCACAGAGACGGCTACACCTTC
cdr3_aa: CASSDSHRDGYTF

j_call: TRBJ2-3
v_call: TRBV5-1
clone_size: NA
d_call: TRBD1
cdr3_nt: TGCGCCAGCAGCTTTAGACAGGGGGTGGGGCCCAGCACAGATACGCAGTATTTT
cdr3_aa: CASSFRQGVGPSTDTQYF

j_call: TRBJ2-6
v_call: TRBV7-6
clone_size: NA
d_call: TRBD1
cdr3_nt: TGTGCCAGCAGCCCTCCATACAGGGGGCAAATCCTCTCTGGGGCCAACGTCCTGACTTTC
cdr3_aa: CASSPPYRGQILSGANVLTF

j_call: TRBJ1-2
v_call: TRBV3-1
clone_size: NA
d_call: NA
cdr3_nt: TGTGCCAGCAGCCAGGCGATCGATTATGGCTACACCTTC
cdr3_aa: CASSQAIDYGYTF

j_call: TRBJ2-3
v_call: TRBV2
clone_size: NA
d_call: TRBD2
cdr3_nt: TGTGCCAGCAGCAAAGTACTAGCGGGGCGAGATACGCAGTATTTT
cdr3_aa: CASSKVLAGRDTQYF

j_call: TRBJ2-1
v_call: TRBV5-1
clone_size: NA
d_call: NA
cdr3_nt: TGCGCCAGCAGCACCGACAGCGTCCAAGAGACCCAGTTCTTC
cdr3_aa: CASSTDSVQETQFF

j_call: TRBJ2-1
v_call: TRBV6-1
clone_size: NA
d_call: NA
cdr3_nt: TGTGCCAGCAGTCTCCTTGGCGGCCGGGGGGCCACCTACAATGAGCAGTTCTTC
cdr3_aa: CASSLLGGRGATYNEQFF

j_call: TRBJ1-3
v_call: TRBV28
clone_size: NA
d_call: NA
cdr3_nt: TGTGCCAGCATTCTAGGGGACTCTGGAAACACCATATATTTT
cdr3_aa: CASILGDSGNTIYF

j_call: TRBJ1-2
v_call: TRBV12-3/TRBV12-4
clone_size: few
d_call: NA
cdr3_nt: TGTGCCAGCAGTTTAATAGGGGGGGCTGATGGCTACACCTTC
cdr3_aa: CASSLIGGADGYTF

j_call: TRBJ1-6
v_call: TRBV20-1
clone_size: few
d_call: NA
cdr3_nt: TGCAGTGCTCCGATAGTAGGCTCCTATAATTCACCCCTCCACTTT
cdr3_aa: CSAPIVGSYNSPLHF

j_call: TRBJ2-2
v_call: TRBV2
clone_size: NA
d_call: NA
cdr3_nt: TGTGCCTGCAGTGAGAGGGGCTACACCGGGGGGCTGTTTTTT
cdr3_aa: CACSERGYTGGLFF

j_call: TRBJ2-1
v_call: TRBV7-9
clone_size: NA
d_call: NA
cdr3_nt: TGTGCCAGCAGCCCGTGGACGGGCGAGGGCAATGAGCAGTTCTTC
cdr3_aa: CASSPWTGEGNEQFF

j_call: TRBJ2-1
v_call: TRBV10-3
clone_size: NA
d_call: TRBD2
cdr3_nt: TGTGCCACCCGGACTAGCGGGCTCGATGAGCAGTTCTTC
cdr3_aa: CATRTSGLDEQFF

j_call: TRBJ2-3
v_call: TRBV7-2
clone_size: NA
d_call: NA
cdr3_nt: TGTGCCAGCAGCCCCCGGAGGGGGAGCGGCTCCCCCACGCAGTATTTT
cdr3_aa: CASSPRRGSGSPTQYF

j_call: TRBJ2-7
v_call: TRBV29-1
clone_size: NA
d_call: TRBD2
cdr3_nt: TGCAGCGTTGAAGATTTTGGGGGGGACTCCTACGAGCAGTACTTC
cdr3_aa: CSVEDFGGDSYEQYF

j_call: TRBJ2-7
v_call: TRBV29-1
clone_size: few
d_call: NA
cdr3_nt: TGCAGCGTTGACTTTCTAGTCAGAGGCAACTACGAGCAGTACTTC
cdr3_aa: CSVDFLVRGNYEQYF

j_call: TRBJ1-6
v_call: TRBV20-1
clone_size: once
d_call: TRBD1
cdr3_nt: TGCAGTGGAGGACAGGTTAATTCACCCCTCCACTTT
cdr3_aa: CSGGQVNSPLHF

j_call: TRBJ2-7
v_call: TRBV10-3
clone_size: once
d_call: TRBD1
cdr3_nt: TGTACCATCAGTGAGGACAGGGTATTAGCTGGCGAGCAGTACTTC
cdr3_aa: CTISEDRVLAGEQYF

j_call: TRBJ2-7
v_call: TRBV7-2
clone_size: few
d_call: NA
cdr3_nt: TGTGCCAGCAGCTTAGTGTTCGGTTACGAGCAGTACTTC
cdr3_aa: CASSLVFGYEQYF

j_call: TRBJ2-5
v_call: TRBV20-1
clone_size: few
d_call: TRBD2
cdr3_nt: TGCAGTGCTCACGCTAGCGGGGGGCGTTCGGAGACCCAGTACTTC
cdr3_aa: CSAHASGGRSETQYF

j_call: TRBJ1-5
v_call: TRBV20-1
clone_size: NA
d_call: NA
cdr3_nt: TGCAGTGCGACCGGCGGTGGTCAGCCCCAGCATTTT
cdr3_aa: CSATGGGQPQHF

j_call: TRBJ2-5
v_call: TRBV7-9
clone_size: NA
d_call: NA
cdr3_nt: TGTGCCAGCAGCTTAGACCGGACAATTCAAGAGACCCAGTACTTC
cdr3_aa: CASSLDRTIQETQYF

j_call: TRBJ2-3
v_call: TRBV20-1
clone_size: NA
d_call: NA
cdr3_nt: TGCAGTGCTTGCGGGACTCGACGTGGCACAGATACGCAGTATTTT
cdr3_aa: CSACGTRRGTDTQYF

j_call: TRBJ2-7
v_call: TRBV7-2
clone_size: few
d_call: TRBD2
cdr3_nt: TGTGCCAGCAGCTTAGCGACTAGCACCTACGAGCAGTACTTC
cdr3_aa: CASSLATSTYEQYF

j_call: TRBJ1-2
v_call: TRBV30
clone_size: NA
d_call: TRBD1
cdr3_nt: TGTGCCGGGAGTGTCGGGACAGCGTACACCTTC
cdr3_aa: CAGSVGTAYTF

j_call: TRBJ1-2
v_call: TRBV29-1
clone_size: NA
d_call: TRBD1
cdr3_nt: TGCAGCGTTCGACAGGGTAACTATGGCTACACCTTC
cdr3_aa: CSVRQGNYGYTF

j_call: TRBJ2-3
v_call: TRBV6-2/TRBV6-3
clone_size: NA
d_call: NA
cdr3_nt: TGTGCCAGCAGTCGACCCAGGGCAAGCACAGATACGCAGTATTTT
cdr3_aa: CASSRPRASTDTQYF

j_call: TRBJ2-1
v_call: TRBV3-1
clone_size: NA
d_call: NA
cdr3_nt: TGTGCCAGCAGCCAGGGGACCGTCGTGGGAGAGCAGTTCTTC
cdr3_aa: CASSQGTVVGEQFF

j_call: TRBJ2-4
v_call: TRBV5-6
clone_size: once
d_call: NA
cdr3_nt: TGTGCCAGCAGCTTGTCGCAGAGTTTCTTAGCCAAAAACATTCAGTACTTC
cdr3_aa: CASSLSQSFLAKNIQYF

j_call: TRBJ2-1
v_call: TRBV7-8
clone_size: few
d_call: NA
cdr3_nt: TGTGCCAGCAGCTTAGACCCTGACAACTACAATGAGCAGTTCTTC
cdr3_aa: CASSLDPDNYNEQFF

j_call: TRBJ2-5
v_call: TRBV18
clone_size: NA
d_call: TRBD1
cdr3_nt: TGTGCCAGCTCCGACAGGGGGGAGACCCAGTACTTC
cdr3_aa: CASSDRGETQYF

j_call: TRBJ2-1
v_call: TRBV2
clone_size: NA
d_call: NA
cdr3_nt: TGTGCCAGCAGGGCAACTAAGGGCTACAATGAGCAGTTCTTC
cdr3_aa: CASRATKGYNEQFF

j_call: TRBJ1-5
v_call: TRBV21-1
clone_size: NA
d_call: NA
cdr3_nt: TGTGCCAGCAGCAAAGGCACCAGGGCGGGTCATCAGCCCCAGCATTTT
cdr3_aa: CASSKGTRAGHQPQHF